The present T cell receptor (beta chain) was sequenced within a study of regulatory T cells in long-lasting Graves disease (dated by TCRdb to the early 2020s). Regarding the study in general: To count as having persistent Graves' disease, a patient had to have received antithyroid drug treatment for over 5 years with TSH receptor autoantibodies remaining persistently positive. Peripheral blood TCR sequencing and RNA sequencing compared persistent Graves' disease patients with newly diagnosed Graves' disease patients. The study was conducted in China and was registered as a clinical trial. TCR sequencing covered some 13 persistent and 20 or so newly diagnosed Graves' disease patients, about 35 samples in total. Persistent Graves' disease patients in the clinical cohort had taken antithyroid drugs for about 10.3 years on average.

Trimming costs V 7 bases and J 3 bases, and their ends lie 10 bases apart. The germline V gene gives CDR1 as SGHRS and CDR2 as YFSETQ. Including the terminal cysteine and phenylalanine, the CDR3 comprises 13 residues. Only CDR3 DNA is held: 39 bases, read in frame from base 1. Overall study outcomes, separate from this receptor: Preferential use of TRBV28, TRBJ1-2 and TRBJ2-5 was observed in persistent disease, whereas TRBV20-1 and TRBJ2-1 were favored in newly diagnosed disease. Sequencing and analysis were restricted to the TCR beta chain. Because the primary lesion, thyroid tissue, could not be accessed, the study looked at peripheral blood alone. Persistent Graves' disease patients showed lower TCR Shannon entropy and fewer highly expanded clones than newly diagnosed patients, suggesting clonal expansion. The small sample size was acknowledged by the authors as a limitation that may reduce accuracy. Patients with persistent disease shared more public clonotypes (about 2,500) than newly diagnosed patients did (more than 900).

Note on this clonotype: This clone's antigen is unknown. No base quality information exists; no much larger clone differs at one position.

Preparation of the library involved multiplex PCR. Sequencing was performed on an Illumina HiSeq 4000. iRepertoire HTBI primers and Arm-PCR amplification of CDR3 regions were used to construct TCR beta libraries. Gel purification was performed on PCR products prior to sequencing. The paper's data handling went like this. Across samples, 55 to 80 TRBV and 15 or so TRBJ segments were identified and used for gene usage analysis of CDR3 amino acid clonotypes. COPE and FqMerger were used to merge filtered high-quality paired reads into contigs. BLAST was used to align contigs to the IMGT TRBV, TRBD and TRBJ reference genes, and CDR3 was defined following IMGT. Clonotypes above 0.1% frequency were classified as highly expanded clones. Repertoire diversity was measured by Shannon entropy, and V-J evenness by the Gini coefficient. A clonotype was considered public if more than one individual shared it. The public reads were reprocessed in TCRdb via fastp at Q25 and MiXCR, keeping in-frame beta chains. Each CDR3 protein appears once, grouped with its most common genes and DNA. What appears here as the V and J calls and clone size reflects TCRdb's work, not the paper's. The sample contains a few hundred thousand distinct CDR3 sequences, 23% of them found a single time. The ten largest clonotypes hold roughly 30% of the sample.

This specimen's time point label, per the study, means: persistent/refractory GD, antithyroid drugs over 5 years with positive TRAb. RNA was extracted from PBMCs in TRIzol for both TCR sequencing and RNA sequencing. Graves' disease was diagnosed according to American Thyroid Association guidelines. Recruitment of patients was carried out at an endocrinology department in Xi'an, China. Each patient gave approximately 10 milliliters of peripheral blood, collected in an EDTA anticoagulant tube. PBMCs were isolated by Ficoll Paque Plus density gradient separation without further T cell sorting. An Agilent 2100 Bioanalyzer and agarose gel were used to check RNA quality, and a NanoDrop 2000 was used to measure RNA concentration.

The rearrangement joined TRBV5-1 to TRBJ2-2, with the D segment identity uncertain. The material sequenced was peripheral blood mononuclear cells (PBMCs), taken when the disease was refractory, from a patient treated with antithyroid drugs. The clonotype originates from a female donor with Graves disease. The DNA is TGCGCCAGCGACTGGGATTACACCGGGGAGCTGTTTTTT. Translated, it gives CASDWDYTGELFF.